The 5 T cell receptor beta chains given below trace back to one sample, sequenced in a study of blood T cell repertoires in COVID-19. Profiled with immunoSEQ multiplex PCR; TCRdb holds only in-frame clones, not every one. The data show about 63,000 clones, approximately 75% seen once. Sequencing was done on a sample of peripheral blood. All receptors derive from a man aged 55 to 69 with COVID-19, enrolled during active disease.

The V and J genes are TRBV12-3 or TRBV12-4 and TRBJ1-5, with D uncertain. Trimming cost V 1 base and J 4 bases, with 5 bases left between them. This CDR3 is built from 13 residues. The CDR3 DNA follows: TGTGCCAGCAGTTTAGGGCCTAATCAGCCCCAGCATTTT. It is translated as CASSLGPNQPQHF.

The rearrangement links TRBV7-9 to TRBJ1-6, with D perhaps matching TRBD1 (6 bases). There are 15 residues in the CDR3. Germline CDR1 and CDR2: SEHNR and FQNEAQ (reference sequence). The germline V and J ends were trimmed by 5 bases and 8 bases, with 16 bases remaining between them. The CDR3 DNA sequence: TGTGCCAGCAGCCTTGACGGGGGGGCGGATTCACCCCTCCACTTT. This sequence encodes CASSLDGGADSPLHF.

The rearrangement links TRBV19 to TRBJ1-5; TRBD1 might be the D (5 bases). CDR1 LNHDA and CDR2 SQIVND come from the germline V gene (reference sequence). The CDR3 spans 15 residues. Between the trimmed V and J ends, which lost 2 bases and 0 bases, there was a span of 8 bases. In DNA form, the CDR3 reads TGTGCCAGTAGTATAACCAGGGATAGCAATCAGCCCCAGCATTTT. Encoded protein: CASSITRDSNQPQHF.

The chain combines TRBV7-6 with TRBJ2-3; D remains ambiguous. Germline CDR1 is SGHVS and CDR2 is FNYEAQ. The CDR3 has 15 residues. The ends were cut back, 1 base at V and 0 bases at J, with 8 bases in the middle. The CDR3 here is CASSLDLGSTDTQYF. The DNA for the CDR3 is TGTGCCAGCAGCTTAGACTTGGGCAGCACAGATACGCAGTATTTT.

This clone was detected once. The chain has TRBV7-2 and TRBJ2-7; 10 positions match TRBD2. Germline V gene lookup returns CDR1 SGHTA and CDR2 FQGNSA. V shed 5 bases, J shed 0 bases, and the junction held 16 bases outside the gene matches. The CDR3 totals 19 residues. CDR3 amino acids: CASSGGALSGRRSSYEQYF. Written as DNA, the CDR3 is TGTGCCAGCAGCGGGGGGGCGCTTAGCGGGAGGAGGAGCTCCTACGAGCAGTACTTC.